The 27 T cell receptor beta chains below all came from one sample that was sequenced in a study of cytomegalovirus exposure and HLA in healthy donors (dated by TCRdb to the late 2010s). The library was produced with the immunoSEQ multiplex PCR assay. A mixture of 60 forward primers for TCR Vbeta segments and 13 reverse primers for TCR Jbeta segments was used in the multiplex PCR. As stored in TCRdb, this immuneACCESS dataset retains in-frame rearrangements with V and J assigned. A fraction of the clones does not appear; measured against another copy, unresolved V genes explain less than half of the discrepancy, and the remainder lacks a known reason. In this sample the table shows some 160,000 clones, over 60% of which occur a single time. The ten biggest clones cover over 2% of the sample. Sequenced sample: PBMCs. Every receptor here comes from a man in his forties or fifties in good health and CMV-seronegative.

The chain couples TRBV6-5 to TRBJ2-3; 7 bases line up with TRBD2. With 2 bases clipped from V and 1 base from J, the junction kept 3 bases outside the gene matches. CDR1 is MNHEY and CDR2 is SVGAGI in the germline V gene. CDR3 size: 15 residues. This CDR3 is CASSYGAGGTDTQYF. The DNA for the CDR3 is TGTGCCAGCAGTTACGGCGCGGGGGGCACAGATACGCAGTATTTT.

In DNA form, the CDR3 reads TGTGCCAGTAGTACGGGACAGGGGGCCCTCTACGGCTACACCTTC. Encoded protein: CASSTGQGALYGYTF. The gene calls are TRBV19 and TRBJ1-2; 12 bases map to TRBD1. The CDR3 extends over 15 amino acids. Germline lookup yields CDR1 LNHDA and CDR2 SQIVND (reference sequence). V lost 4 bases, J lost 8 bases, and 8 bases stayed unmatched.

This clone was seen a handful of times. This chain connects TRBV9 to TRBJ1-3, with 9 nucleotides matching TRBD1. The V and J ends lost 0 bases and 2 bases, in that order; junction bases with no gene match: 3. The CDR3 is made up of 16 amino acids. In germline, CDR1 is SGDLS, CDR2 YYNGEE. The DNA for the CDR3 is TGTGCCAGCAGCGTAGTGGACAGGGGAGCTGGAAACACCATATATTTT. It codes for CASSVVDRGAGNTIYF.

J is TRBJ1-4 and V is TRBV9, with TRBD1 as a possible D gene (6 bases). The CDR3 is 16 amino acids. The germline CDR1 and CDR2 sequences are SGDLS and YYNGEE. V shed 3 bases and J shed 0 bases, with 12 bases lying between them. This CDR3 is CASSGRDISTNEKLFF. DNA of the CDR3: TGTGCCAGCAGCGGACGGGACATCTCAACTAATGAAAAACTGTTTTTT.

V gene TRBV15 combines with J gene TRBJ1-1, with TRBD1 identical over 8 bases. The CDR3 loop spans 14 amino acids. The germline V gene has CDR1 LNHNV and CDR2 YYDKDF (reference sequence). The V gene end was trimmed by 8 bases and the J gene end by 6 bases; junction bases not matched to a gene: 11. CDR3: CATVKRQGIAEAFF. The CDR3 nucleotides are TGTGCCACCGTAAAGAGACAGGGGATTGCTGAAGCTTTCTTT.

Of note for this clone: This CDR3 is also generated by other DNA sequences in the sample. The V and J genes are TRBV5-1 and TRBJ2-3, with D perhaps TRBD1 (6 bases). Germline CDR1 SGHRS, CDR2 YFSETQ. The CDR3 consists of 14 residues. V lost 0 bases and J 6 bases, leaving 11 bases between the germline ends. The CDR3 spells CASSLVGGGDTQYF. The CDR3, as DNA: TGCGCCAGCAGCTTGGTTGGGGGCGGGGATACGCAGTATTTT.

To note about this clone: Its ends do not fully match the called genes, so a read error is possible. The chain has TRBV4-1 and TRBJ1-2, with a tentative D call TRBD1 (6 bases). CDR1 is MGHRA, CDR2 YSYEKL, per germline. CDR3 size: 14 residues. The CDR3 sequence is CASSQVSGGYGYPF. For the CDR3, the DNA is TGCGCCAGCAGCCAAGTTTCGGGGGGCTATGGCTACCCCTTC.

The chain links TRBV6-5 to TRBJ2-7, with TRBD1 matching over 8 bases. This CDR3 spans 16 amino acids. Trimming took 2 bases from V and 0 from J; bases not matched to a gene: 6. The V gene's germline CDR1 is MNHEY and CDR2 SVGAGI. The CDR3 DNA is TGTGCCAGCAGTTACGACCGGGACAGGCCCTCCTACGAGCAGTACTTC. Its translation is CASSYDRDRPSYEQYF.

The J gene is TRBJ2-7, the V gene TRBV7-2; D perhaps matches TRBD1 (6 bases). The V gene's germline CDR1 is SGHTA and CDR2 FQGNSA. This CDR3 comprises 14 residues. Trimming pared 1 base from V and 2 bases from J, leaving 9 bases between. The CDR3 here is CASSLGWTAYEQYF. The CDR3 nucleotides are TGTGCCAGCAGCTTAGGTTGGACAGCCTACGAGCAGTACTTC.

The chain recombines TRBV7-9 with TRBJ1-5; D is unclear. CDR3 length: 13 amino acids. Germline-derived CDR1 and CDR2 are SEHNR and FQNEAQ (reference sequence). V lost 3 bases and J lost 7, with 10 bases in between. CDR3 nucleotide sequence: TGTGCCAGCAGCTTCCCCGCGGGGCAGCCCCAGCATTTT. This codes for CASSFPAGQPQHF.

This clone was observed a few times. Written as DNA, the CDR3 is TGTGCCAGCAGTGAAGAACAGGGGCTAGGTGAAAAACTGTTTTTT. Translated: CASSEEQGLGEKLFF. The chain has TRBV2 and TRBJ1-4; 7 nucleotides align to TRBD1. This CDR3 has 15 residues. Germline trimming cut 1 base from V and 7 bases from J; bases unmatched to any gene: 6. Germline V CDR1 and CDR2: SNHLY, FYNNEI.

CDR3 DNA sequence: TGCGCCAGCAGTCCTACTTTAGCGGGGAGGAAATACGAGCAGTACTTC. This encodes CASSPTLAGRKYEQYF. The gene calls are TRBV4-1 and TRBJ2-7; TRBD2 matches 8 bases. Germline V CDR1 and CDR2: MGHRA, YSYEKL. The trim removed 6 bases at V and 4 bases at J, leaving 14 bases unmatched. The length of the CDR3 is 16 residues.

This clone came up a few times. The CDR3 nucleotides are TGTGCCAGCAGTGAAAGGGGACTCTCGGGCTATGGCTACACCTTC. It translates to CASSERGLSGYGYTF. The rearrangement uses TRBV6-1 and TRBJ1-2, with a possible D match to TRBD1 (5 bases). V was pared by 2 bases and J by 4 bases, with 14 bases between. The germline V gene encodes CDR1 MNHNS and CDR2 SASEGT. This CDR3 is built from 15 residues.

In this sample, this clone turned up a few times. The rearrangement links TRBV5-1 to TRBJ2-5; 10 bases line up with TRBD2. The germline CDR1 and CDR2 sequences are SGHRS and YFSETQ. The CDR3 contains 15 residues. With V trimmed by 5 bases and J by 2 bases, 6 bases remained unmatched. The CDR3 loop reads CASRVAGGTQETQYF. The DNA of the CDR3 is TGCGCCAGCAGAGTAGCGGGAGGTACACAAGAGACCCAGTACTTC.

The gene calls are TRBV13 and TRBJ2-1; 9 nucleotides match TRBD1. V lost 5 bases to trimming and J lost 1 base; unmatched junction nucleotides: 6. CDR3 length: 16 residues. Germline loops: CDR1 PRHDT, CDR2 FYEKMQ (reference sequence). The CDR3 region is CASSAPGTGSYNEQFF. In nucleotides, the CDR3 is TGTGCCAGCAGCGCCCCCGGGACAGGGTCCTACAATGAGCAGTTCTTC. The whole variable domain, remainder taken from reference TRBV13 and TRBJ2-1, is AAGVIQSPRHLIKEKRETATLKCYPIPRHDTVYWYQQGPGQDPQFLISFYEKMQSDKGSIPDRFSAQQFSDYHSELNMSSLELGDSALYFCASSAPGTGSYNEQFFGPGTRLTVL.

This chain connects TRBV4-1 to TRBJ1-6; D remains unclear. V was trimmed by 2 bases and J by 0 bases, leaving 14 bases between them. CDR1 is MGHRA and CDR2 is YSYEKL in the germline V gene. The CDR3 sequence is 18 residues long. The CDR3 DNA is TGCGCCAGCAGCCAATTTGTGGACTTAAGCTCCTATAATTCACCCCTCCACTTT. It codes for CASSQFVDLSSYNSPLHF.

The rearrangement joins TRBV18 to TRBJ1-1; 8 bases agree with TRBD1. The junction had 5 bases not matched to a gene; V was cut back by 3 bases and J by 2 bases. The CDR3 spans 15 residues. CDR1 is KGHSH, CDR2 LQKENI, per germline. The CDR3 sequence: CASSPLTGENTEAFF. The DNA for the CDR3 is TGTGCCAGCTCACCTCTGACAGGGGAAAACACTGAAGCTTTCTTT.

The chain uses TRBV30 and TRBJ2-1; TRBD2 might be the D (5 bases). Germline V lookup: CDR1 GTSNPN, CDR2 SVGIG (reference sequence). Trimming left V 1 base short and J 1 base short, with 17 bases between. The CDR3 loop spans 17 amino acids. The CDR3 sequence is CAWSDLRRAYSYNEQFF. Written as DNA, the CDR3 is TGTGCCTGGAGTGACTTGAGGCGGGCTTATTCCTACAATGAGCAGTTCTTC.

The chain uses TRBV30 and TRBJ1-2; TRBD1 aligns across 10 bases. This CDR3 comprises 13 residues. The V segment lost 3 bases and the J segment 6 bases; nucleotides outside the gene matches: 4. CDR1 and CDR2 from the germline V gene are GTSNPN and SVGIG (reference sequence). CDR3 coding DNA: TGTGCCTGGAGCCGGGACAGGGGCAATGGCTACACCTTC. Its protein product is CAWSRDRGNGYTF.

The rearrangement links TRBV7-6 to TRBJ2-5; 7 bases are shared with TRBD2. Germline lookup yields CDR1 SGHVS and CDR2 FNYEAQ. This CDR3 is 14 amino acids long. The ends lost 4 bases at V and 4 bases at J; junction bases unmatched: 6. The CDR3 nucleotides are TGTGCCAGCAGCTCCACCGCGGGGGTAGAGACCCAGTACTTC. Translated: CASSSTAGVETQYF.

Of note for this clone: An end of the junction differs from the germline gene, which may be a read error. This sample also contains other DNA sequences that code for the same CDR3. V usage is TRBV29-1 and J usage is TRBJ2-3; the match to TRBD1 covers 8 bases. Germline CDR1 reads SQVTM; CDR2 reads ANQGSEA. The CDR3 consists of 13 residues. CDR3 nucleotides: TGCAGCGTAGTGACAGGGGACACAGATACTCAGTATTTT. Protein: CSVVTGDTDTQYF.

V and J are TRBV7-9 and TRBJ2-1, with 8 bases matching TRBD1. CDR1 and CDR2 (germline): SEHNR, FQNEAQ (reference sequence). The CDR3 contains 12 residues. The trim removed 10 bases at V and 6 bases at J, leaving 5 bases unmatched. CDR3 in amino acids: CATLTGVNEQFF. The CDR3 bases are TGTGCCACCCTGACAGGGGTCAATGAGCAGTTCTTC. The whole variable domain, remainder taken from reference TRBV7-9 and TRBJ2-1, is DTGVSQNPRHKITKRGQNVTFRCDPISEHNRLYWYRQTLGQGPEFLTYFQNEAQLEKSRLLSDRFSAERPKGSFSTLEIQRTEQGDSAMYLCATLTGVNEQFFGPGTRLTVL.

The sample holds a few counts of this clone. The rearrangement links TRBV4-3 to TRBJ1-1; 9 nucleotides match TRBD1. The CDR3 totals 15 residues. Germline loops: CDR1 LGHNA, CDR2 YSLEER. V shed 4 bases, J shed 3 bases, and the junction held 6 bases outside the gene matches. Here the CDR3 DNA reads TGCGCCAGCAGCCGCGACAGGGGGGCGGACACTGAAGCTTTCTTT. It is translated as CASSRDRGADTEAFF.

J is TRBJ2-3 and V is TRBV7-7; 9 nucleotides line up with TRBD2. The germline V gene has CDR1 SSHAT and CDR2 FNYEAQ (reference sequence). The CDR3 runs to 16 residues. V gave up 5 bases and J gave up 3 bases; unmatched junction bases: 9. CDR3 protein: CASSLGVAGVTDTQYF. The CDR3 DNA reads TGTGCCAGCAGCCTGGGGGTAGCGGGGGTAACAGATACGCAGTATTTT.

A few counts support this clone. The chain uses TRBV27 and TRBJ2-1; D ambiguous. Germline V gene data show CDR1 as MNHEY and CDR2 as SMNVEV (reference sequence). V was cut by 6 bases and J by 0 bases, with 12 bases left in between. The CDR3 is 15 residues long. The CDR3 is CASSLDLSSYNEQFF. DNA of the CDR3: TGTGCCAGCAGCCTTGACTTGAGCTCCTACAATGAGCAGTTCTTC.

The chain employs TRBV20-1 and TRBJ2-7, with D tentatively TRBD2 (5 bases). The V and J ends lost 6 bases and 4 bases respectively, with 7 bases between them. Looked up from germline, CDR1 is DFQATT and CDR2 is SNEGSKA (reference sequence). CDR3 size: 10 residues. The CDR3 bases are TGCAGTGCGTGGGAGTACGAGCAGTACTTC. It translates to CSAWEYEQYF.

This clone was detected only once. The rearrangement links TRBV2 to TRBJ2-7; no reliable D call. Germline-derived CDR1 and CDR2 are SNHLY and FYNNEI. The CDR3 is made up of 12 amino acids. The V end was cut by 7 bases, the J end by 3 bases, with 10 bases between. CDR3 nucleotides: TGTGCCAGCATGGAGTTGGACTACGAGCAGTACTTC. This translates into CASMELDYEQYF.